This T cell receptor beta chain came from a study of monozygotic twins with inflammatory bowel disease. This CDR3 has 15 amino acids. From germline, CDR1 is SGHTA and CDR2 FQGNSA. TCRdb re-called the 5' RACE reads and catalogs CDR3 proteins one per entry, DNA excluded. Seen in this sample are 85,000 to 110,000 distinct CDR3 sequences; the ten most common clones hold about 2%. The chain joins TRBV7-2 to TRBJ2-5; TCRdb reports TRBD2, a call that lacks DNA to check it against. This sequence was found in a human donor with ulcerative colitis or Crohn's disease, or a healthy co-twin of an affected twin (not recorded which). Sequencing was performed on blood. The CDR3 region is CASSLGLAIWETQYF.